The next 17 T cell receptor beta chains were all read from a single sample in a study of cytomegalovirus exposure and HLA in healthy donors (dated by TCRdb to about 2017). The library was obtained by the immunoSEQ multiplex PCR assay. TCRdb carries this immuneACCESS record with in-frame sequences only. Its versions omit some clonotypes, under half of them owing to an unresolved V gene in the studies checked, with the rest unexplained. The sample table contains about 330,000 clones; only one count was recorded for roughly 89% of them. About 0.91% of the sample rests with the top ten. Sequencing input: PBMCs. The source of these receptors is a young woman in good health and CMV-seronegative.

This chain uses TRBV5-4 with TRBJ2-3; D remains ambiguous. The V gene lost 2 bases and the J gene lost 0 bases, with 7 bases spanning the gap. This CDR3 is 14 amino acids long. The germline V gene has CDR1 SGHNT and CDR2 YYREEE (reference sequence). The CDR3 DNA sequence: TGTGCCAGCAGCTTTTTACAGAGCACAGATACGCAGTATTTT. Protein sequence: CASSFLQSTDTQYF.

The genes are TRBV9 and TRBJ2-1; 7 bases line up with TRBD1. This CDR3 is 15 amino acids long. V shed 0 bases and J 7 bases; nucleotides not matched to a gene: 7. The germline V gene encodes CDR1 SGDLS and CDR2 YYNGEE. The CDR3 protein is CASSVATGQKNEQFF. The CDR3 DNA is TGTGCCAGCAGCGTAGCTACGGGACAGAAGAATGAGCAGTTCTTC.

The V and J genes are TRBV28 and TRBJ2-7; maybe TRBD2 (6 bases). This CDR3 is built from 14 residues. Germline assignment: CDR1 MDHEN and CDR2 SYDVKM. V lost 6 bases and J 2 bases, leaving 14 bases between the germline ends. The chain's CDR3 is CASSSGLSPYEQYF. The CDR3 nucleotides read TGTGCCAGCAGCTCCGGACTATCCCCCTACGAGCAGTACTTC.

The chain uses TRBV27 and TRBJ1-5; 9 bases are shared with TRBD1. J lost 4 bases, V lost 4 bases, and 2 bases had no gene match. The CDR3 is made up of 14 amino acids. Germline assignment: CDR1 MNHEY and CDR2 SMNVEV (reference sequence). CDR3 coding DNA: TGTGCCAGCAGTTGGACAGGGGAAAATCAGCCCCAGCATTTT. Its protein is CASSWTGENQPQHF.

This clone occurred once. The chain couples TRBV5-1 to TRBJ1-4; D gene uncertain. There are 17 residues in the CDR3. The V gene's germline CDR1 is SGHRS and CDR2 YFSETQ. Trimming removed 7 bases from V and 8 bases from J, with 27 bases in between. The CDR3 protein is CASFTNQYHTQIEKLFF. The CDR3 DNA sequence: TGCGCCAGCTTTACCAACCAGTACCATACCCAGATAGAAAAACTGTTTTTT.

The rearrangement links TRBV18 to TRBJ2-2, with 8 bases aligning to TRBD2. The CDR3 has 16 amino acids. Germline lookup yields CDR1 KGHSH and CDR2 LQKENI. After removal of 0 bases from V and 6 bases from J, the junction contained 6 bases not matched to a gene. CDR3 nucleotide sequence: TGTGCCAGCTCACCACCGAGCGGGAGAAGAGCCGGGGAGCTGTTTTTT. This sequence encodes CASSPPSGRRAGELFF. Filled out from reference TRBV18 and TRBJ2-2, the complete variable domain reads NAGVMQNPRHLVRRRGQEARLRCSPMKGHSHVYWYRQLPEEGLKFMVYLQKENIIDESGMPKERFSAEFPKEGPSILRIQQVVRGDSAAYFCASSPPSGRRAGELFFGEGSRLTVL.

This clone was found a few times. This sequence joins TRBV7-2 and TRBJ2-1, with 7 bases matching TRBD1. The germline CDR1 and CDR2 sequences are SGHTA and FQGNSA. V was clipped by 11 bases and J by 2 bases; unmatched bases: 0. The CDR3 consists of 11 residues. This chain's CDR3 is CADRAYNEQFF. In nucleotides, the CDR3 is TGTGCCGACAGGGCCTACAATGAGCAGTTCTTC.

The chain couples TRBV6-5 to TRBJ2-1; 8 nucleotides match TRBD2. Trimming took 4 bases from V and 8 from J; bases not matched to a gene: 10. The CDR3 is made up of 15 amino acids. CDR1 is MNHEY, CDR2 SVGAGI, per germline. The CDR3: CASSSAGAGGDEQFF. For the CDR3, the DNA is TGTGCCAGCAGTTCCGCCGGGGCGGGAGGCGATGAGCAGTTCTTC.

The genes are TRBV28 and TRBJ1-4; a weak D match, TRBD1 (6 bases). The CDR3 is 14 amino acids. Germline CDR1 and CDR2: MDHEN and SYDVKM. The V end lost 2 bases, the J end lost 7 bases, and 11 bases lay between the germline ends. CDR3 nucleotide sequence: TGTGCCAGCAGTTTAGAGGGGGTGACTGAAAAACTGTTTTTT. Its translation is CASSLEGVTEKLFF.

The J gene is TRBJ2-3, the V gene TRBV4-3; TRBD2 matches 9 bases. The trim removed 0 bases at V and 6 bases at J, leaving 10 bases unmatched. CDR3 length: 17 amino acids. Germline-derived CDR1 and CDR2 are LGHNA and YSLEER. The CDR3 DNA reads TGCGCCAGCAGCCAAGATCGGGCTAGCGGGGCGGGGGATACGCAGTATTTT. This sequence encodes CASSQDRASGAGDTQYF.

This clone has just one count. This sample includes further DNA sequences coding for the same CDR3. The CDR3 loop is CASRQSGSSYNEQFF. The CDR3 nucleotides read TGCGCCAGCAGACAAAGCGGTTCCTCCTACAATGAGCAGTTCTTC. The chain has TRBV5-1 and TRBJ2-1; D may be TRBD2 (5 bases). This CDR3 comprises 15 residues. CDR1 and CDR2 from the germline V gene are SGHRS and YFSETQ. The ends were cut back, 5 bases at V and 0 bases at J, with 12 bases in the middle.

The rearrangement links TRBV27 to TRBJ1-2, with D unresolved. The CDR3 runs 13 residues. The germline V gene encodes CDR1 MNHEY and CDR2 SMNVEV (reference sequence). The germline V and J ends were trimmed by 2 bases and 7 bases, with 11 bases remaining between them. CDR3 sequence (DNA): TGTGCCAGCAGTTTAGAGGGAGTAAGTGGCTACACCTTC. Translated, it gives CASSLEGVSGYTF.

This chain joins TRBV9 and TRBJ2-2, with D tentatively TRBD2 (6 bases). The CDR3 totals 14 residues. Trimming cost V 0 bases and J 6 bases, with 9 bases left between them. The germline CDR1 and CDR2 sequences are SGDLS and YYNGEE. The CDR3 loop is CASSVGLVAGELFF. The DNA of the CDR3 is TGTGCCAGCAGCGTAGGACTAGTCGCCGGGGAGCTGTTTTTT.

The table lists this clone with a count of one. The chain links TRBV6-5 to TRBJ2-2; 7 bases line up with TRBD1. Germline V gene data show CDR1 as MNHEY and CDR2 as SVGAGI. V was pared by 2 bases and J by 6 bases, with 9 bases of the junction left unmatched. The CDR3 spans 16 residues. The CDR3 bases are TGTGCCAGCAGTTACAAGACAGGGTGGCTTCCCGGGGAGCTGTTTTTT. This gives the protein CASSYKTGWLPGELFF.

The J gene is TRBJ2-7, the V gene TRBV7-2; 11 nucleotides align to TRBD2. Germline V gene lookup returns CDR1 SGHTA and CDR2 FQGNSA. The CDR3 has 18 residues. With V trimmed by 5 bases and J by 2 bases, 14 bases remained unmatched. Here the CDR3 reads CASSKSQGLAGPTYEQYF. CDR3 nucleotide sequence: TGTGCCAGCAGCAAAAGTCAAGGACTAGCGGGTCCAACCTACGAGCAGTACTTC.

This chain links TRBV29-1 with TRBJ1-1; D is perhaps TRBD1 (6 bases). Trimming removed 5 bases from V and 3 bases from J, with 13 bases in between. This CDR3 comprises 13 residues. CDR1 is SQVTM and CDR2 is ANQGSEA in the germline V gene. This CDR3 is CSVLRGSYTEAFF. CDR3 DNA sequence: TGCAGCGTTCTCAGGGGATCCTACACTGAAGCTTTCTTT.

The chain uses TRBV4-3 and TRBJ2-1; TRBD1 matches 7 bases. Per the germline V gene, CDR1 is LGHNA and CDR2 is YSLEER. The CDR3 has 16 residues. V lost 0 bases to trimming and J lost 4 bases; unmatched junction nucleotides: 6. CDR3 loop: CASSQDPQGVYNEQFF. DNA for the CDR3: TGCGCCAGCAGCCAAGATCCCCAGGGGGTGTACAATGAGCAGTTCTTC.